A selection of T cell receptor beta chains follows, all from one sample in a study of CD8 T cells in ankylosing spondylitis. Via MiXCR, TCRdb re-called the 5' RACE reads, giving one row per CDR3 protein. The sample records about 360,000 distinct CDR3 sequences, about 15% being singletons. The sample was blood, either unsorted or a sorted T cell fraction (not recorded which). The receptors derive from a male donor with ankylosing spondylitis or in good health (not recorded which). The CDR3 runs from the conserved cysteine through the conserved F or W. The D gene is left open where the match is weak. Size tells how often a clone was seen (once, few, many) or the class of an expanded clone, and some rows leave it out.

len,j_gene,abundance,v_gene,d_gene,CDR3aa,CDR3nt
15,TRBJ2-2,many,TRBV12-3/TRBV12-4,TRBD1,CASSKTGSNTGELFF,TGTGCCAGCAGTAAGACAGGGTCGAACACCGGGGAGCTGTTTTTT
14,TRBJ2-5,.,TRBV6-2/TRBV6-3,TRBD2,CATFTGTRSETQYF,TGTGCCACCTTCACCGGGACTAGGTCAGAGACCCAGTACTTC
15,TRBJ1-4,few,TRBV12-3/TRBV12-4,.,CASSFNRPMGEKLFF,TGTGCCAGCAGTTTTAACCGGCCGATGGGTGAAAAACTGTTTTTT
17,TRBJ2-5,.,TRBV10-3,TRBD2,CAISIGTSGRSQETQYF,TGTGCCATCAGCATTGGGACTAGCGGGAGGTCACAAGAGACCCAGTACTTC
14,TRBJ1-2,few,TRBV7-2,.,CASRMGAGTYGYTF,TGTGCCAGCAGAATGGGGGCGGGGACCTATGGCTACACCTTC
16,TRBJ1-2,.,TRBV7-9,TRBD1,CASSPTGDRAYYGYTF,TGTGCCAGCAGCCCAACGGGGGACAGGGCGTACTATGGCTACACCTTC
13,TRBJ1-4,few,TRBV20-1,TRBD1,CSARDRPNEKLFF,TGCAGTGCCCGGGACAGACCGAATGAAAAACTGTTTTTT
15,TRBJ2-2,few,TRBV24-1,TRBD1,CATGKGQGDTGELFF,TGTGCCACAGGCAAGGGACAGGGAGACACCGGGGAGCTGTTTTTT
14,TRBJ2-7,few,TRBV12-3/TRBV12-4,.,CASSISTQGYEQYF,TGTGCCAGCAGCATCAGCACCCAAGGGTACGAGCAGTACTTC
16,TRBJ2-7,few,TRBV7-9,TRBD1,CASSLLAGQGVHEQYF,TGTGCCAGCAGTCTGTTGGCGGGACAGGGAGTTCACGAGCAGTACTTC
14,TRBJ1-1,many,TRBV12-3/TRBV12-4,.,CASRYRSSNTEAFF,TGTGCCAGCAGATACAGGAGCTCCAACACTGAAGCTTTCTTT
15,TRBJ2-1,.,TRBV20-1,TRBD2,CSARDVLAGGLEQFF,TGCAGTGCTAGAGATGTCCTAGCGGGGGGGCTTGAGCAGTTCTTC
15,TRBJ2-2,.,TRBV6-5,.,CASRYMAPNTGELFF,TGTGCCAGCAGGTACATGGCACCGAACACCGGGGAGCTGTTTTTT
13,TRBJ2-2,.,TRBV28,.,CASSRHRTGELFF,TGTGCCAGCAGTCGACATCGCACCGGGGAGCTGTTTTTT
15,TRBJ2-1,few,TRBV12-3/TRBV12-4,TRBD2,CASSGGSPEGYEQFF,TGTGCCAGCAGTGGCGGGAGCCCCGAGGGTTATGAGCAGTTCTTC
14,TRBJ2-1,.,TRBV20-1,TRBD1,CSASRGSTYNEQFF,TGCAGTGCTAGCAGGGGGTCCACCTACAATGAGCAGTTCTTC
15,TRBJ2-3,once,TRBV12-3/TRBV12-4,.,CASSQVGAPADTQYF,TGTGCCAGCAGCCAAGTGGGGGCCCCCGCGGATACGCAGTATTTT
15,TRBJ2-1,few,TRBV12-3/TRBV12-4,.,CASSLVPTLDNEQFF,TGTGCCAGCAGTTTGGTTCCTACGTTGGACAATGAGCAGTTCTTC
16,TRBJ1-5,.,TRBV3-1,.,CASSQGGGNSNQPQHF,TGTGCCAGCAGCCAGGGGGGAGGCAATAGCAATCAGCCCCAGCATTTT
16,TRBJ2-3,.,TRBV7-9,TRBD2,CASSLSGGSVTDTQYF,TGTGCCAGCAGCTTGAGCGGGGGTAGCGTCACAGATACGCAGTATTTT
16,TRBJ1-1,few,TRBV5-4,TRBD1,CASSSPGQGGNTEAFF,TGTGCCAGCAGCTCACCGGGACAGGGGGGGAACACTGAAGCTTTCTTT
16,TRBJ2-1,.,TRBV27,TRBD2,CASASLAGVPNNEQFF,TGTGCCAGCGCCTCCTTAGCGGGAGTTCCTAACAATGAGCAGTTCTTC
14,TRBJ1-1,.,TRBV12-3/TRBV12-4,TRBD1,CASRMGQGWTEAFF,TGTGCCAGCAGGATGGGACAGGGCTGGACTGAAGCTTTCTTT
15,TRBJ2-2,few,TRBV12-3/TRBV12-4,.,CASSWGAGWTGELFF,TGTGCCAGCAGTTGGGGGGCGGGCTGGACCGGGGAGCTGTTTTTT
16,TRBJ2-5,few,TRBV3-1,TRBD2,CASSQGGAGGQETQYF,TGTGCCAGCAGCCAAGGAGGAGCGGGGGGACAAGAGACCCAGTACTTC
12,TRBJ1-1,many,TRBV2,.,CASTSPNTEAFF,TGTGCCAGCACCAGCCCGAACACTGAAGCTTTCTTT
16,TRBJ1-4,.,TRBV4-1,.,CASSQDRETRNEKLFF,TGCGCCAGCAGCCAAGATCGGGAGACTAGGAATGAAAAACTGTTTTTT
18,TRBJ2-6,few,TRBV10-3,.,CAISEGNRGRSGANVLTF,TGTGCCATCAGTGAGGGAAATCGGGGCCGGTCTGGGGCCAACGTCCTGACTTTC
15,TRBJ2-2,few,TRBV5-6,.,CASSFRGFRTGELFF,TGTGCCAGCAGCTTTCGAGGTTTTCGAACCGGGGAGCTGTTTTTT
17,TRBJ2-2,few,TRBV5-1,TRBD2,CASSLEIAGANTGELFF,TGCGCCAGCAGCTTGGAGATAGCGGGGGCCAACACCGGGGAGCTGTTTTTT
12,TRBJ2-3,few,TRBV10-3,.,CAISPETDTQYF,TGTGCCATCAGTCCCGAGACAGATACGCAGTATTTT
17,TRBJ2-4,few,TRBV7-2,.,CASSPSGIRGTKNIQYF,TGTGCCAGCAGCCCGTCCGGGATCAGGGGTACCAAAAACATTCAGTACTTC
14,TRBJ2-7,few,TRBV20-1,TRBD2,CSATTSGRIYEQYF,TGCAGTGCTACGACTAGCGGGAGAATCTACGAGCAGTACTTC
15,TRBJ2-2,many,TRBV5-1,.,CASSFVGTNTGELFF,TGCGCCAGCAGCTTCGTGGGAACGAACACCGGGGAGCTGTTTTTT
16,TRBJ2-7,few,TRBV7-8,TRBD1,CASSLEGQGEGYEQYF,TGTGCCAGCAGCTTAGAGGGACAGGGAGAAGGCTACGAGCAGTACTTC
15,TRBJ1-1,.,TRBV5-1,.,CASSFTSGPLGEAFF,TGCGCCAGCAGCTTTACAAGCGGTCCTTTAGGAGAAGCTTTCTTT
16,TRBJ1-5,.,TRBV12-3/TRBV12-4,.,CASSLGEGVSNQPQHF,TGTGCCAGCAGTTTAGGGGAGGGAGTCAGTAATCAGCCCCAGCATTTT
12,TRBJ2-1,few,TRBV10-3,TRBD1,CATMDRSNEQFF,TGTGCCACCATGGACAGGAGCAATGAGCAGTTCTTC
15,TRBJ1-5,.,TRBV2,.,CASSEAWAGNQPQHF,TGTGCCAGCAGTGAAGCTTGGGCAGGCAATCAGCCCCAGCATTTT
11,TRBJ2-1,.,TRBV11-2,.,CASSQRMEQFF,TGTGCCAGCAGCCAGAGGATGGAGCAGTTCTTC
14,TRBJ1-2,few,TRBV20-1,TRBD1,CSAALAGTGVGYTF,TGCAGTGCTGCCCTCGCAGGGACAGGGGTTGGCTACACCTTC
12,TRBJ1-2,.,TRBV12-3/TRBV12-4,.,CASSPAGSGYTF,TGTGCCAGCAGCCCCGCAGGGAGTGGCTACACCTTC
16,TRBJ2-3,.,TRBV5-1,TRBD2,CASSFPGLAGTDTQYF,TGCGCCAGCAGCTTCCCCGGACTAGCGGGTACAGATACGCAGTATTTT
14,TRBJ1-1,.,TRBV5-1,.,CASSLGASGTEAFF,TGCGCCAGCAGCTTAGGGGCGAGTGGGACTGAAGCTTTCTTT
14,TRBJ1-2,few,TRBV5-5,.,CASSWLQGEYGYTF,TGTGCCAGCAGCTGGCTACAAGGCGAGTATGGCTACACCTTC
13,TRBJ2-3,.,TRBV5-1,TRBD1,CASSSTGVDTQYF,TGCGCCAGCAGCTCAACAGGGGTGGATACGCAGTATTTT